What follows is one T cell receptor (beta chain) and its context. No antigen is known for it. Individual cDNA molecules were tagged with unique molecular identifiers. A single record per CDR3 protein comes from TCRdb applying MiXCR to the 5' RACE reads. The sample lists about 40,000 distinct CDR3 sequences, around 4.5% occurring once. These data originate in a study of early T cells in non-severe SARS-CoV-2 infection. Across the study: The study sequenced bulk RNA from unsorted whole blood, with chains unpaired.

Study findings and constraints: CD4 and private specificities were missed by VDJdb matching, which favored anti-spike CD8 responses.

This CDR3 comprises 16 residues. Per germline, CDR1 SGHAT and CDR2 FQNNGV. With 5 bases clipped from V and 2 bases from J, the junction kept 5 bases outside the gene matches. This receptor was identified in an adult who was a healthcare worker with PCR-confirmed SARS-CoV-2 infection or an uninfected control (not recorded which). The sample comprised whole blood. The rearrangement joins TRBV11-2 to TRBJ2-5; 13 bases map to TRBD2. The CDR3 bases are TGTGCCAGCAGCCCCGGGACTAGCGGGAAGCAAGAGACCCAGTACTTC. Translation gives CASSPGTSGKQETQYF.